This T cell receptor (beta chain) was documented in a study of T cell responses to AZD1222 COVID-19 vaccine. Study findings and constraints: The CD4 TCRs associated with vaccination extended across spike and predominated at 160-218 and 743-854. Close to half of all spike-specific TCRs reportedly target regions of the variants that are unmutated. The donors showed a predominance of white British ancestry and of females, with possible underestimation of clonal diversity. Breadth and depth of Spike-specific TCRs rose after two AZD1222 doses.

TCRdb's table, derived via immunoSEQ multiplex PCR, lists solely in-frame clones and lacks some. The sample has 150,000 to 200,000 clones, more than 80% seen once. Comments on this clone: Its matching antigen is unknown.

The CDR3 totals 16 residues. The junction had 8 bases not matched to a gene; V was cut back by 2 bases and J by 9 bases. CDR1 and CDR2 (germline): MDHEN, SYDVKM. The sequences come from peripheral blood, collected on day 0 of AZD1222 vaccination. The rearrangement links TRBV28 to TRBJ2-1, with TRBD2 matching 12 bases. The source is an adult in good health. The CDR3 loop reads CASSLETSGSRGEQFF. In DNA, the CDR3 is TGTGCCAGCAGTTTAGAGACTAGCGGGAGTAGAGGTGAGCAGTTCTTC.